Listed below are T cell receptor beta chains from one sample, sequenced in a study of OX40 agonist ivuxolimab in advanced cancers. Assay used: immunoSEQ multiplex PCR; TCRdb lists only in-frame clones, some missing. The sample yields some 46,000 clones, around 88% seen once. The material sequenced was CD4+ or CD8+ T cells sorted from blood, taken in a trial of the OX40 agonist ivuxolimab. The receptor set was obtained from an adult with an advanced solid tumor such as melanoma, head and neck, liver or kidney cancer. Both conserved end residues are part of each CDR3. The D gene is left open where the match is weak. For some rows the clone size is stated as once, few or many, or as a class when expanded; others skip it.

NA,NA,TRBV4-1,TRBJ2-5,CASSQEGRGVETQYF,TGCGCCAGCAGCCAAGAGGGGAGGGGGGTGGAGACCCAGTACTTC
NA,NA,TRBV5-1,TRBJ2-1,CASSSRTTDYEQFF,TGCGCCAGCAGCTCCCGGACTACGGACTATGAGCAGTTCTTC
NA,NA,TRBV11-2,TRBJ2-7,CASSSPKTSVEQYF,TGTGCCAGCAGCTCGCCGAAAACGTCGGTCGAGCAGTACTTC
TRBD1,NA,TRBV5-4,TRBJ2-3,CASSRGQGANPDTQYF,TGTGCCAGCAGCCGTGGACAGGGGGCAAATCCGGATACGCAGTATTTT
NA,NA,TRBV5-1,TRBJ1-1,CASTLLTGSNTEAFF,TGCGCCAGCACCTTATTAACGGGTTCGAACACTGAAGCTTTCTTT
NA,NA,TRBV6-6,TRBJ2-3,CASSILADTQYF,TGTGCCAGCAGCATTTTAGCGGATACGCAGTATTTT
NA,NA,TRBV19,TRBJ2-2,CASSIGAGTGELFF,TGTGCCAGTAGTATCGGGGCGGGTACCGGGGAGCTGTTTTTT
TRBD1,NA,TRBV9,TRBJ2-1,CASSAWDRESNEQFF,TGTGCCAGCAGCGCGTGGGACAGGGAGTCGAATGAGCAGTTCTTC
TRBD1,NA,TRBV5-4,TRBJ2-2,CASSSVPGQVVGELFF,TGTGCCAGCAGCTCGGTACCCGGACAGGTAGTAGGGGAGCTGTTTTTT
TRBD2,NA,TRBV7-7,TRBJ2-2,CASSLGAGGDRTGELFF,TGTGCTAGCAGCTTAGGTGCCGGGGGGGATCGCACCGGGGAGCTGTTTTTT
NA,NA,TRBV28,TRBJ2-7,CASSSGTVTYEQYF,TGTGCCAGCAGCTCCGGGACGGTGACCTACGAGCAGTACTTC
NA,NA,TRBV6-1,TRBJ1-1,CATTRTTQGTEAFF,TGTGCCACCACCCGCACCACTCAGGGAACTGAAGCTTTCTTT
TRBD1,once,TRBV6-1,TRBJ1-6,CASSVTGTANSPLHF,TGTGCCAGCAGTGTTACGGGGACAGCTAATTCACCCCTCCACTTT
NA,NA,TRBV5-6,TRBJ1-4,CASSGRQVQNEKLFF,TGTGCCAGCAGCGGGAGACAGGTGCAGAACGAAAAACTGTTTTTT
NA,NA,TRBV2,TRBJ1-4,CASSEAGGRSEKLFF,TGTGCCAGCAGTGAAGCTGGTGGACGTAGTGAAAAACTGTTTTTT
NA,NA,TRBV30,TRBJ2-3,CAWSPTDTQYF,TGTGCCTGGAGCCCCACAGATACGCAGTATTTT
NA,NA,TRBV5-1,TRBJ2-3,CASSLSTVTDTQYF,TGCGCCAGCAGCTTAAGTACAGTCACAGATACGCAGTATTTT
NA,NA,TRBV7-3,TRBJ2-3,CASSSGLSTDTQYF,TGTGCCAGCAGCTCCGGACTGAGCACAGATACGCAGTATTTT
NA,NA,TRBV6-1,TRBJ1-5,CASTRLVNQPQHF,TGTGCCAGCACCCGACTGGTCAATCAGCCCCAGCATTTT
TRBD2,NA,TRBV4-2,TRBJ2-3,CASSQSLADSTDTQYF,TGTGCCAGCAGCCAATCACTAGCGGATAGCACAGATACGCAGTATTTT
TRBD1,once,TRBV4-2,TRBJ2-5,CASSQLFRTGTGETQYF,TGTGCCAGCAGCCAACTTTTCCGGACAGGGACTGGAGAGACCCAGTACTTC
TRBD1,NA,TRBV9,TRBJ1-3,CASSLARDSRNTIYF,TGTGCCAGCAGCCTAGCCCGGGACAGTCGAAACACCATATATTTT
TRBD1,NA,TRBV4-1,TRBJ2-7,CASSQDTSGTGTYEQYF,TGCGCCAGCAGCCAAGATACCAGCGGGACAGGGACCTACGAGCAGTACTTC
TRBD1,NA,TRBV6-1,TRBJ2-3,CASRPGTGTDTQYF,TGTGCCAGCAGGCCCGGGACAGGCACAGATACGCAGTATTTT
NA,NA,TRBV30,TRBJ2-7,CAWSEQVIAEQYF,TGTGCCTGGAGTGAACAGGTAATAGCCGAGCAGTACTTC
TRBD1,few,TRBV7-9,TRBJ2-7,CASSPGTGEYEQYF,TGTGCCAGCAGCCCGGGGACAGGGGAGTACGAGCAGTACTTC
TRBD1,NA,TRBV29-1,TRBJ1-3,CSVFRGNGNTIYF,TGCAGCGTTTTCAGGGGGAATGGAAACACCATATATTTT
NA,NA,TRBV6-1,TRBJ1-1,CASSEERVWAFF,TGTGCCAGCAGTGAAGAAAGGGTCTGGGCTTTCTTT
TRBD1,NA,TRBV4-2,TRBJ2-3,CASSQNQGAADTQYF,TGTGCCAGCAGCCAGAATCAGGGGGCCGCAGATACGCAGTATTTT
NA,NA,TRBV19,TRBJ2-3,CASSIRRYSTDTQYF,TGTGCCAGTAGTATTCGGCGATATAGCACAGATACGCAGTATTTT
NA,NA,TRBV5-1,TRBJ2-5,CASSVTGGGGETQYF,TGCGCCAGCAGCGTAACCGGGGGCGGGGGAGAGACCCAGTACTTC
NA,few,TRBV20-1,TRBJ1-2,CSAGGSYGYTF,TGCAGTGCGGGGGGGAGCTATGGCTACACCTTC
NA,NA,TRBV28,TRBJ2-2,CASGGDRNTGELFF,TGTGCCAGCGGAGGGGACCGAAACACCGGGGAGCTGTTTTTT
NA,NA,TRBV6-6,TRBJ1-6,CASSYSGGDSPLHF,TGTGCCAGCAGTTACTCGGGAGGGGATTCACCCCTCCACTTT
NA,NA,TRBV6-4,TRBJ1-3,CASSQDGNTIYF,TGTGCCAGCAGCCAAGATGGAAACACCATATATTTT
NA,NA,TRBV7-9,TRBJ1-3,CASSPWAGNTIYF,TGTGCCAGCAGCCCCTGGGCTGGAAACACCATATATTTT
NA,NA,TRBV5-1,TRBJ2-5,CASSLGAGRQETQYF,TGCGCCAGCAGCTTGGGGGCAGGGCGGCAAGAGACCCAGTACTTC
NA,few,TRBV18,TRBJ2-7,CASSGGIDYEQYF,TGTGCCAGCTCTGGGGGAATTGATTACGAGCAGTACTTC
NA,once,TRBV5-1,TRBJ2-7,CASSSLEGANEQYF,TGCGCCAGCAGCTCCCTGGAGGGGGCGAACGAGCAGTACTTC
TRBD2,NA,TRBV28,TRBJ2-7,CASTSGGNEQYF,TGTGCCAGCACAAGCGGGGGAAACGAGCAGTACTTC
NA,NA,TRBV18,TRBJ1-5,CASSPRTDHQPQHF,TGTGCCAGCTCACCCCGGACAGATCATCAGCCCCAGCATTTT
TRBD1,NA,TRBV11-2,TRBJ1-1,CASSLMAGGTGSEAFF,TGTGCCAGCAGCTTAATGGCCGGGGGGACAGGGTCTGAAGCTTTCTTT
TRBD1,NA,TRBV25-1,TRBJ2-1,CASSEIVGRGKYNEQFF,TGTGCCAGCAGTGAAATCGTCGGCAGGGGGAAATACAATGAGCAGTTCTTC
NA,few,TRBV19,TRBJ2-7,CASSIQRRYEQYF,TGTGCCAGTAGTATCCAACGGAGATACGAGCAGTACTTC
NA,NA,TRBV5-8,TRBJ1-3,CASSSGESGLGNTIYF,TGTGCCAGCAGTTCTGGTGAATCGGGCCTTGGAAACACCATATATTTT
NA,once,TRBV5-1,TRBJ1-6,CASSRKIEGGNSPLHF,TGCGCCAGCAGCCGGAAGATCGAGGGCGGGAATTCACCCCTCCACTTT
NA,once,TRBV21-1,TRBJ1-5,CASSKLKRENNQPQHF,TGTGCCAGCAGCAAATTAAAGCGGGAGAACAATCAGCCCCAGCATTTT
NA,NA,TRBV4-1,TRBJ2-4,CASSPSSVNIQYF,TGCGCCAGCAGCCCTTCTTCGGTGAACATTCAGTACTTC
NA,NA,TRBV7-9,TRBJ1-5,CASSLQRGQPQHF,TGTGCCAGCAGCTTACAACGGGGGCAGCCCCAGCATTTT
NA,NA,TRBV7-7,TRBJ2-1,CASSNSGGAYNEQFF,TGTGCTAGCAGCAACAGCGGCGGGGCTTACAATGAGCAGTTCTTC
NA,NA,TRBV5-6,TRBJ2-5,CASSPSGDGVETQYF,TGTGCCAGCAGCCCCTCCGGGGACGGCGTAGAGACCCAGTACTTC
NA,NA,TRBV28,TRBJ1-5,CASSPRAGRGNQPQHF,TGTGCCAGCAGTCCCAGGGCAGGGAGAGGTAATCAGCCCCAGCATTTT
NA,NA,TRBV7-6,TRBJ2-3,CASSSGTATQYF,TGTGCCAGCAGCTCTGGGACGGCTACGCAGTATTTT
NA,once,TRBV7-8,TRBJ2-1,CASSFGSKSASSYNEQFF,TGTGCCAGCAGCTTCGGGAGTAAAAGCGCGAGCTCCTACAATGAGCAGTTCTTC
NA,once,TRBV6-5,TRBJ2-4,CASSYSPSIAKNIQYF,TGTGCCAGCAGTTACTCTCCATCCATAGCCAAAAACATTCAGTACTTC